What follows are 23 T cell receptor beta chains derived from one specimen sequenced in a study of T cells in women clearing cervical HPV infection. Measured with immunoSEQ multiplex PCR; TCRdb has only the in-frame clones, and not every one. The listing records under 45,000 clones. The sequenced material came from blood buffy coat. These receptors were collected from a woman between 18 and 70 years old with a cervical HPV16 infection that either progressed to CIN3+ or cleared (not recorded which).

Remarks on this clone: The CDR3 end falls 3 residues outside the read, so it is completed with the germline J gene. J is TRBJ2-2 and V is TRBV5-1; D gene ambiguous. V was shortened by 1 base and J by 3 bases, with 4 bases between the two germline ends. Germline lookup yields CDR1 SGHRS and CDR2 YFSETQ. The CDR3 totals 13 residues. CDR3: CASSLSHTGELFF. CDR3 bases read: TGCGCCAGCAGCTTGTCTCACACCGGGGAG.

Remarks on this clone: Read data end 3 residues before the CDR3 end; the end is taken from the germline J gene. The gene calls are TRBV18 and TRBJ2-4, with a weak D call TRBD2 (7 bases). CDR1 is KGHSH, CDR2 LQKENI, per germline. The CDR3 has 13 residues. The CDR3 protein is CASSPSGDYGQYF. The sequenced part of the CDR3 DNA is TGTGCCAGCTCACCATCAGGGGACTATGGT.

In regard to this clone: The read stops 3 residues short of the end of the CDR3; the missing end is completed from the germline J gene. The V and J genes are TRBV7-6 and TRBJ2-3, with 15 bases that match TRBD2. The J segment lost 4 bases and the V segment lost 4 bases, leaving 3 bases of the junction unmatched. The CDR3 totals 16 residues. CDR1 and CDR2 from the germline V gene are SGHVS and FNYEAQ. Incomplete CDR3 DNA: TGTGCCAGCAGCTCCTGGACTAGCGGGAGGGCAGATACG. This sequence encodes CASSSWTSGRADT. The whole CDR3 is CASSSWTSGRADTQYF.

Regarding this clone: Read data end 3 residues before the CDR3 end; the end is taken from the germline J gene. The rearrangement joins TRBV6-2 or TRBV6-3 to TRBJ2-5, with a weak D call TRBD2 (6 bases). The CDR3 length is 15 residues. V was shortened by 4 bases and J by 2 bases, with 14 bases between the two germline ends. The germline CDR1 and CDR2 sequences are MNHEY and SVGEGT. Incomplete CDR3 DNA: TGTGCCAGCAGTTCCCCAGCGGGCCCACAAGAGACC. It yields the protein CASSSPAGPQET. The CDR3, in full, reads CASSSPAGPQETQYF.

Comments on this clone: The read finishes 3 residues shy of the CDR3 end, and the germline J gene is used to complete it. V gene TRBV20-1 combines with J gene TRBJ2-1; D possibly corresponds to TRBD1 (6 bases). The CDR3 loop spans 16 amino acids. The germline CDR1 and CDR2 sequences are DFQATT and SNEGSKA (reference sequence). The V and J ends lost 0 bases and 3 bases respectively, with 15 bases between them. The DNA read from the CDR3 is TGCAGTGCTAGAGATTGGTCAGGGGTTCTCTACAATGAG. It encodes CSARDWSGVLYNE. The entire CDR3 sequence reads CSARDWSGVLYNEQFF.

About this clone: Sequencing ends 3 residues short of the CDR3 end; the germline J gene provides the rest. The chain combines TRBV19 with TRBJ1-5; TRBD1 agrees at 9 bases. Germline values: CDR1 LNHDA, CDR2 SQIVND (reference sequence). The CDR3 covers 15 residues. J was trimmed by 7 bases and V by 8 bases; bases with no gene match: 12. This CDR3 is CASRTGGQGRQPQHF. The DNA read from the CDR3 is TGTGCCAGTCGTACCGGGGGACAGGGAAGGCAGCCC.

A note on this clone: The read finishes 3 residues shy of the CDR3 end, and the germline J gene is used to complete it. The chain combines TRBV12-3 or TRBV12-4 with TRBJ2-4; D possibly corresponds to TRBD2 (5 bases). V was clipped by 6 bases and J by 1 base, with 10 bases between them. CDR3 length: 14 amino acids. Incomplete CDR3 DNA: TGTGCCAGCAGACCCACGGGGGCCAAAAACATT. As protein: CASRPTGAKNI. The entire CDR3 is CASRPTGAKNIQYF.

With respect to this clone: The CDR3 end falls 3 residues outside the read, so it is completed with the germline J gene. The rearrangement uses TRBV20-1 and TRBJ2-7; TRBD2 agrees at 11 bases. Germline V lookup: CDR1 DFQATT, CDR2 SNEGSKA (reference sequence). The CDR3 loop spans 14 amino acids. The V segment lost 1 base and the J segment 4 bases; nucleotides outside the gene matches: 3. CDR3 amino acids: CSARVPSGRYEQYF. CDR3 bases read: TGCAGTGCTAGAGTGCCTAGCGGGAGGTACGAG.

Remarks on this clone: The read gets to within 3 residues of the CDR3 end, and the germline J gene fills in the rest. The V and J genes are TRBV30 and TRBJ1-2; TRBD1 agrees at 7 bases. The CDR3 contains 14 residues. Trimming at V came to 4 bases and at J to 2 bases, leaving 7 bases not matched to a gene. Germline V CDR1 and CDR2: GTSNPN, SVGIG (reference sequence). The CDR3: CAWIRTGYNYGYTF. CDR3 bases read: TGTGCCTGGATCCGGACAGGTTACAACTATGGC.

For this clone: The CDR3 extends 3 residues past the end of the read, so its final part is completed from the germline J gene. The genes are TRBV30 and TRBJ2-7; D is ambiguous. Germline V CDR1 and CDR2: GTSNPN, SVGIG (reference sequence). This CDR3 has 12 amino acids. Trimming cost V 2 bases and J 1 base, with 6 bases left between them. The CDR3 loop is CAWSPGSYEQYF. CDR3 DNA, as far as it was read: TGTGCCTGGAGTCCCGGGTCCTACGAG.

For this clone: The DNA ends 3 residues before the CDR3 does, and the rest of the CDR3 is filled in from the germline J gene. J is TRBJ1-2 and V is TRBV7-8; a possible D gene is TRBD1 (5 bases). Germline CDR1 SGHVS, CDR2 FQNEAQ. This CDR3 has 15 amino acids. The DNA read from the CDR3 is TGTGCCAGCAGCAAGAGCGGGACTAGGTACAATGAC. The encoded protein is CASSKSGTRYND. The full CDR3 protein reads CASSKSGTRYNDYTF.

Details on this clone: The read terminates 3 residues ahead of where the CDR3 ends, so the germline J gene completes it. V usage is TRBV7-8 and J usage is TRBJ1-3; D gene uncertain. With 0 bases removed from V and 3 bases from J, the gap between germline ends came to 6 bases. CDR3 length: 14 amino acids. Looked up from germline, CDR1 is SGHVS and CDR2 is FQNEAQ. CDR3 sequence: CASSLARLGNTIYF. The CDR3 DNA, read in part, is TGTGCCAGCAGCTTAGCCAGGCTTGGAAACACC.

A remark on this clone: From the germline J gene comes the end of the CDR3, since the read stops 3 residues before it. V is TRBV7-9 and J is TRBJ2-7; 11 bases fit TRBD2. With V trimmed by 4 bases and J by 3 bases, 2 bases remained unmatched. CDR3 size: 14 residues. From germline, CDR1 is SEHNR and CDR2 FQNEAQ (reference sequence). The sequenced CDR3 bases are TGTGCCAGCAGCTCTCTAGCGGGAGGCTACGAG. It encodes CASSSLAGGYE. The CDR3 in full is CASSSLAGGYEQYF.

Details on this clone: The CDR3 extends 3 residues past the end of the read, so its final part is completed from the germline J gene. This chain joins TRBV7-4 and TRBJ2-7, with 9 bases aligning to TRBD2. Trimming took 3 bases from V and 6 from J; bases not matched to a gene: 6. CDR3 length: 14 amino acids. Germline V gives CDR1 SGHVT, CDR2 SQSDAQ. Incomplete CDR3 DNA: TGTGCCAGCAGCTTTAGCGGGAGACAGTGCGAG. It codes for CASSFSGRQCE. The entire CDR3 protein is CASSFSGRQCEQYF.

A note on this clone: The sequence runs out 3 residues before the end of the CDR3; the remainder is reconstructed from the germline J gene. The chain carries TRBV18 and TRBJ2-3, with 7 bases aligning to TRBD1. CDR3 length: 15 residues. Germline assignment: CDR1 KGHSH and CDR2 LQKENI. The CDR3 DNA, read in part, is TGTGCCAGCTCACCAGAGGGACAGCAGAATCAGCCG. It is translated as CASSPEGQQNQP. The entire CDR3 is CASSPEGQQNQPQYF.

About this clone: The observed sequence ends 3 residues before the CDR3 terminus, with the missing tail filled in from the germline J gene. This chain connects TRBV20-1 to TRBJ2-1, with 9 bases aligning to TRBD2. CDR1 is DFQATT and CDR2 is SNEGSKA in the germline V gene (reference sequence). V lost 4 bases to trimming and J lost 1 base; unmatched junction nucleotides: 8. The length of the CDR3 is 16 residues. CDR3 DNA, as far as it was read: TGCAGTGCTACCTTACTAGCGGGTTTATCCTACAATGAG. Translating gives CSATLLAGLSYNE. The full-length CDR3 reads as CSATLLAGLSYNEQFF.

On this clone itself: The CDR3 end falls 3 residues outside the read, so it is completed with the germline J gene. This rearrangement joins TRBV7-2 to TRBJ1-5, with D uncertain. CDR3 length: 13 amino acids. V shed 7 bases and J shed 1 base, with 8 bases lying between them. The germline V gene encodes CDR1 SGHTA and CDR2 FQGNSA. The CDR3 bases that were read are TGTGCCAGCACCTCGGGGAGCAATCAGCCC. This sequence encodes CASTSGSNQP. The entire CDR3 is CASTSGSNQPQHF.

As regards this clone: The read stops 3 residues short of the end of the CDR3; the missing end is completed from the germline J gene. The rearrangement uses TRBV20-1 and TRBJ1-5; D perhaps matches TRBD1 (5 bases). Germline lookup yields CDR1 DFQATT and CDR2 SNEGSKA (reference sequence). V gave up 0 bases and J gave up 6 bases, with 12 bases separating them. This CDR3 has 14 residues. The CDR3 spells CSAREGRESQPQHF. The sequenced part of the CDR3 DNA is TGCAGTGCTAGAGAGGGCAGGGAAAGTCAGCCC.

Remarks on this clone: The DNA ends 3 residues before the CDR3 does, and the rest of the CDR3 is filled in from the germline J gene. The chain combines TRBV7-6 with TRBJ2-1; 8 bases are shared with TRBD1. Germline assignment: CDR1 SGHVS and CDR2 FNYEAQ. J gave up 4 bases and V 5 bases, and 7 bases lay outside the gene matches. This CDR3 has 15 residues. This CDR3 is CASSPDRGPYNEQFF. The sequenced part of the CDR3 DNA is TGTGCCAGCAGCCCCGACAGGGGCCCATACAATGAG.

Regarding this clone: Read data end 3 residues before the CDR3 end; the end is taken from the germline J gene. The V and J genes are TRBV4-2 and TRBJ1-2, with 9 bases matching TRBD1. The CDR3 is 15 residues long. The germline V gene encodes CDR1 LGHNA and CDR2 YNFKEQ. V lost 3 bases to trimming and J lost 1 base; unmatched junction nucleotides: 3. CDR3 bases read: TGTGCCAGCAGCCAGAGACAGGGGGTTAACTATGGC. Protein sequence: CASSQRQGVNYG. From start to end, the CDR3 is CASSQRQGVNYGYTF.

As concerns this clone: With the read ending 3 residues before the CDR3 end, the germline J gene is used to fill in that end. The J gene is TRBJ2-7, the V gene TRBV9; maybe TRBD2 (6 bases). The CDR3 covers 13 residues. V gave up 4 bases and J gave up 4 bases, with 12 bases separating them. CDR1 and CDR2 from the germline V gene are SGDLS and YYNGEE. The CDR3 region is CASSSGTLYEQYF. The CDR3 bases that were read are TGTGCCAGCAGCTCCGGGACTTTATACGAG.

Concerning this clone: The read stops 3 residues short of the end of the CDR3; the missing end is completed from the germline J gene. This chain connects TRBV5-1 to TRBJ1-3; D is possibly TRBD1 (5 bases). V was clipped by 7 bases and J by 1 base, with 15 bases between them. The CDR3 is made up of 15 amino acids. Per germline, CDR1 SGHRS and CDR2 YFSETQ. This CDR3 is CASGPLEGSGNTIYF. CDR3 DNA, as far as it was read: TGCGCCAGCGGTCCCCTTGAGGGGTCTGGAAACACC.

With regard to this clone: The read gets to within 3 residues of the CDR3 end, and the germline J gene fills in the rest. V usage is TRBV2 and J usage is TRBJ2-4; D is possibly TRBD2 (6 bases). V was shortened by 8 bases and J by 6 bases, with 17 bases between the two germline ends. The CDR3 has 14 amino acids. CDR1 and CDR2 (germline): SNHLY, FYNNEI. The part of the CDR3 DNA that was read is TGTGCCAGCTTGAACCCCGTGGGGGGAAACATT. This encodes CASLNPVGGNI. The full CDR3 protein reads CASLNPVGGNIQYF.